Listed below are T cell receptor beta chains from one sample, sequenced in a study of beta chain features in type 1 diabetes. Generated by immunoSEQ multiplex PCR, the TCRdb table keeps only in-frame clones and is missing some. The table lists some 500,000 clones, about an eighth of them singletons. Sequencing was done on a sample of naive CD4+ T cells from blood. Receptor source: a woman aged 18-29 years in good health. Each CDR3 is given with its conserved first and last residue. A D gene is named only where the DNA matches it firmly. Clone size is given for some rows only: seen once, a few or many times, or a class if the clone is expanded.

TRBJ1-1 TRBV4-3 TRBD1 few CASSQDFFAGGEAFF TGCGCCAGCAGCCAAGATTTTTTCGCAGGGGGTGAAGCTTTCTTT
TRBJ2-5 TRBV14 NA NA CASSQFTSETQYF TGTGCCAGCAGCCAATTTACTTCAGAGACCCAGTACTTC
TRBJ1-3 TRBV9 NA few CASSIRQGNTIYF TGTGCCAGCAGCATTCGACAGGGAAACACCATATATTTT
TRBJ1-1 TRBV15 NA few CATSPRGDGLTEAFF TGTGCCACCAGCCCCCGCGGGGACGGATTGACTGAAGCTTTCTTT
TRBJ1-2 TRBV14 NA few CASSQARGGPGYTF TGTGCCAGCAGCCAAGCGCGTGGGGGGCCTGGCTACACCTTC
TRBJ1-1 TRBV21-1 NA NA CASSKVGPVNTEAFF TGTGCCAGCAGCAAAGTTGGACCAGTGAACACTGAAGCTTTCTTT
TRBJ1-2 TRBV2 NA few CASSAGGWDYGYTF TGTGCCAGCAGTGCTGGGGGTTGGGACTATGGCTACACCTTC
TRBJ2-7 TRBV5-4 NA NA CASSPSGDPSYEQYF TGTGCCAGCAGCCCTAGTGGTGATCCCTCCTACGAGCAGTACTTC
TRBJ2-1 TRBV27 TRBD2 few CASSRVQAGGPQDEQFF TGTGCCAGCAGTAGGGTTCAAGCGGGAGGGCCACAAGATGAGCAGTTCTTC
TRBJ1-3 TRBV7-9 NA few CASSLAAGGNTIYF TGTGCCAGCAGCTTAGCGGCAGGTGGAAACACCATATATTTT